Listed below are T cell receptor beta chains from one sample, sequenced in a study of monozygotic twins with inflammatory bowel disease. From its re-call of the 5' RACE reads, TCRdb lists each CDR3 protein once, without DNA. The specimen's table records about 450,000 distinct CDR3 sequences. The sequencing sample was made of blood. These TCRs come from a human donor with ulcerative colitis or Crohn's disease, or a healthy co-twin of an affected twin (not recorded which). The CDR3 runs from the conserved cysteine through the conserved F or W.

CDR3aa	j_gene	len	v_gene
CASSLTGSSTDTQYF	TRBJ2-3	15	TRBV7-3
CASGFQYEQYF	TRBJ2-7	11	TRBV7-8
CSVVRGGETQYF	TRBJ2-5	12	TRBV29-1
CASSLYAGNYGYTF	TRBJ1-2	14	TRBV5-4
CASSLSVGGTNEKLFF	TRBJ1-4	16	TRBV27
CASSLGGQPTYEQYF	TRBJ2-7	15	TRBV5-5
CSASGGDYGYTF	TRBJ1-2	12	TRBV20-1
CSARMGQDNYGYTF	TRBJ1-2	14	TRBV20-1
CAISESAGAKNIQYF	TRBJ2-4	15	TRBV10-3
CASSLVAGAFTGELFF	TRBJ2-2	16	TRBV7-2
CAISVLPSGGPYNEQFF	TRBJ2-1	17	TRBV10-3
CASSPIQAGSLYEQFF	TRBJ2-1	16	TRBV5-6
CSASPLGDQPQHF	TRBJ1-5	13	TRBV20-1
CASSPQEAQYF	TRBJ2-5	11	TRBV7-9
CSVSRSDWADTQYF	TRBJ2-3	14	TRBV29-1
CASTQSGSFRTDTQYF	TRBJ2-3	16	TRBV5-1
CATGAGTVGYGYTF	TRBJ1-2	14	TRBV10-3
CASSNRDRVFHEQFF	TRBJ2-1	15	TRBV2
CATTDSYNEQYF	TRBJ2-7	12	TRBV15
CATSRDRTGLNYGYTF	TRBJ1-2	16	TRBV15
CASSQEVNGYTF	TRBJ1-2	12	TRBV4-1
CASSWQTPGLAVSNEQFF	TRBJ2-1	18	TRBV6-5
CASSSEPQGNEQYF	TRBJ2-7	14	TRBV5-4
CASSLKSSLGRGYTF	TRBJ1-2	15	TRBV6-1
CSAWGRQLPNNEQFF	TRBJ2-1	15	TRBV20-1
CASSLQDRGQPQHF	TRBJ1-5	14	TRBV27
CASSLGRGGLRSMNTEAFF	TRBJ1-1	19	TRBV11-2
CASSPGRTSGMADTQYF	TRBJ2-3	17	TRBV14
CASRVLAGGLGDEQFF	TRBJ2-1	16	TRBV12-3/TRBV12-4
CASSQEQLAAGELFF	TRBJ2-2	15	TRBV4-1
CASSPDLAGSYNEQFF	TRBJ2-1	16	TRBV7-3